Below are 12 T cell receptor beta chains sequenced from a single sample in a study of T cell responses to AZD1222 COVID-19 vaccine. The table came from immunoSEQ multiplex PCR; TCRdb's copy has only in-frame clones and leaves some out. The sample contains 130,000 or so clones, 91% of which appear only once. The material sequenced was peripheral blood, taken 28 days after the second AZD1222 dose. These receptor sequences come from an adult who received the AZD1222 COVID-19 vaccine.

V usage is TRBV7-6 and J usage is TRBJ1-2; D ambiguous. Between the trimmed V and J ends, which lost 4 bases and 2 bases, there was a span of 17 bases. Per germline, CDR1 SGHVS and CDR2 FNYEAQ. The length of the CDR3 is 16 residues. CDR3 sequence: CASSSHHSDGNYGYTF. The CDR3 region has the DNA TGTGCCAGCAGCTCACATCATTCGGACGGAAACTATGGCTACACCTTC.

This clone was observed a handful of times. The sample holds other DNA sequences that translate to the same CDR3. The genes are TRBV18 and TRBJ2-2; 9 bases are a match to TRBD2. The CDR3 extends over 16 amino acids. With V trimmed by 3 bases and J by 5 bases, 7 bases remained unmatched. The germline V gene has CDR1 KGHSH and CDR2 LQKENI. The CDR3 DNA reads as TGTGCCAGCTCACCCCCGGGACTAGCCGGAACCGGGGAGCTGTTTTTT. Amino acids: CASSPPGLAGTGELFF.

The chain combines TRBV19 with TRBJ2-7, with D tentatively TRBD1 (6 bases). Germline values: CDR1 LNHDA, CDR2 SQIVND (reference sequence). Trimming removed 5 bases at V and 3 bases at J, with 17 bases between. The CDR3 consists of 15 residues. The CDR3 bases are TGTGCCAGTAGTCCGACCGGGACACCGTTCTACGAGCAGTACTTC. Translated: CASSPTGTPFYEQYF.

The chain is built from TRBV4-2 and TRBJ2-1, with 8 bases that match TRBD2. CDR3 length equals 17 residues. The ends lost 1 base at V and 2 bases at J; junction bases unmatched: 7. Germline-derived CDR1 and CDR2 are LGHNA and YNFKEQ. The CDR3 loop reads CASSQGLAGSPYNEQFF. The DNA for the CDR3 is TGTGCCAGCAGCCAAGGGCTAGCGGGTAGCCCCTACAATGAGCAGTTCTTC.

The chain is built from TRBV18 and TRBJ2-7; D remains ambiguous. The CDR3 totals 11 residues. Trimming took off 9 bases at V and 3 bases at J, with 9 bases between the two ends. Per the germline V gene, CDR1 is KGHSH and CDR2 is LQKENI. The CDR3 here is CARTVRYEQYV. CDR3 bases: TGTGCCAGGACCGTCCGCTACGAGCAGTACGTC.

This sequence joins TRBV28 and TRBJ1-2; no clear D gene. The germline gives CDR1 MDHEN, CDR2 SYDVKM. V was clipped by 1 base and J by 4 bases, with 4 bases between them. This CDR3 region has 12 residues. The CDR3 DNA follows: TGTGCCAGCAGTTTATCCCCCTATGGCTACACCTTC. Translating it yields CASSLSPYGYTF.

This clone was counted a single time. This chain joins TRBV7-8 and TRBJ1-2; 9 bases map to TRBD1. After removal of 5 bases from V and 5 bases from J, the junction contained 3 bases not matched to a gene. The CDR3 length is 13 residues. From germline, CDR1 is SGHVS and CDR2 FQNEAQ. CDR3 region: CASSHDRGYGYTF. In nucleotides, the CDR3 is TGTGCCAGCAGCCATGACAGGGGGTATGGCTACACCTTC. Together with reference TRBV7-8 and TRBJ1-2, the CDR3 gives the full variable domain: GAGVSQSPRYKVAKRGQDVALRCDPISGHVSLFWYQQALGQGPEFLTYFQNEAQLDKSGLPSDRFFAERPEGSVSTLKIQRTQQEDSAVYLCASSHDRGYGYTFGSGTRLTVV.

A single count supports this clone. CDR3 in amino acids: CASSLAGQGYNEQFF. For the CDR3, the DNA is TGCGCCAGCAGCTTGGCGGGACAGGGTTACAATGAGCAGTTCTTC. The genes are TRBV5-1 and TRBJ2-1, with TRBD1 matching over 9 bases. Germline V gene data show CDR1 as SGHRS and CDR2 as YFSETQ. This CDR3 has 15 amino acids. V lost 0 bases and J lost 4; bases outside the gene matches: 2.

CDR3 sequence: CASSLRRNQETQYF. The DNA for the CDR3 is TGTGCCAGCAGCTTGCGACGGAACCAAGAGACCCAGTACTTC. The chain combines TRBV5-4 with TRBJ2-5; no clear D. CDR1 is SGHNT and CDR2 is YYREEE in the germline V gene (reference sequence). Trimming took 1 base from V and 0 from J, leaving 7 bases between them. The CDR3 consists of 14 residues.

The V call is TRBV29-1, the J call TRBJ1-2; 9 positions match TRBD1. Losses at the gene ends were 3 bases for V and 6 bases for J; bases not matched to a gene: 8. The CDR3 runs to 14 residues. Germline CDR1 reads SQVTM; CDR2 reads ANQGSEA. CDR3 bases: TGCAGCGTTGACCGGGACAGGGACTATAATGGCTACACCTTC. Translated: CSVDRDRDYNGYTF.

V and J are TRBV24-1 and TRBJ2-1; 8 nucleotides agree with TRBD2. CDR3 length equals 14 residues. Trimming took 6 bases from V and 4 from J; bases not matched to a gene: 4. Per the germline V gene, CDR1 is KGHDR and CDR2 is SFDVKD. The CDR3 here is CATSQPGGYNEQFF. The CDR3, as DNA: TGTGCCACCAGTCAGCCGGGAGGGTACAATGAGCAGTTCTTC.

The J gene is TRBJ1-2, the V gene TRBV9; the D is unclear. Germline V CDR1 and CDR2: SGDLS, YYNGEE. The CDR3 runs to 12 residues. V dropped 3 bases and J dropped 4 bases, with 7 bases sitting between them. CDR3 in DNA: TGTGCCAGCAGCGGCCGGAGCTATGGCTACACCTTC. Protein sequence: CASSGRSYGYTF.